This T cell receptor beta chain was recovered during a study of blood T cell repertoires in COVID-19 (dated by TCRdb to the early 2020s). Regarding the study in general: Collaborator samples came from the United States, Italy and Spain and covered acute and convalescent phases of COVID-19. The prospective study material was composed of cDNA or gDNA derived from T cells, B-cell-depleted T cells, or PBMCs. The dataset comprised deeply sampled blood TCRbeta repertoires from subjects exposed to, actively infected with, or recovered from COVID-19. A freely available public database, intended as a resource for researchers studying the immune response to SARS-CoV-2, is where the repertoires were released. The samples were drawn from two sources: the first 160 participants of the ongoing ImmuneRACE study, and 1,200 or so subjects contributed by 6 global collaborators. A de-identified subject ID, COVID-19 status, age in years and sex were almost always included in the sample metadata. Where available, HLA class I and class II types were taken from metadata supplied by the sample provider and were not determined by assay-based typing.

General study outcomes and caveats: Clinical and demographic metadata were provided uncurated, with the amount varying by source and participant.

TCRbeta CDR3 regions were amplified from genomic DNA using the immunoSEQ Assay, a bias-controlled multiplex PCR. Concerning the study's data processing: Nucleated cell counts per sample were estimated from amplification of reference gene primers within the assay. Sequence reads were collapsed and filtered to measure the absolute abundance of every unique TCRbeta CDR3 rearrangement. Productive Simpson clonality was computed per sample as the square root of Simpson's diversity index over productive rearrangements. TCRdb obtained this table from immuneACCESS and retained in-frame rearrangements with V and J assigned. These tables miss some clones; where compared with another copy, unresolved V genes account for less than half of the shortfall, and the remainder is unexplained. V and J calls and clone size are copied from that table; D and trimming were computed from the DNA. Recorded for this sample are hundreds of thousands of clones; about 87% of them occurred a single time. Approximately 9% of the sample is in the top ten clones.

The CDR3, from cysteine to phenylalanine, totals 15 residues. Kept here is only the CDR3 DNA, which spans 45 bases and is read in frame from base 1. CDR1 LGHDT and CDR2 YNNKEL are derived from the germline V gene (reference sequence). Trimming accounts for 1 base at V and 1 base at J, while the number of junction bases matched to no gene is 0. Collaborating institutions collected whole blood in K2EDTA tubes following their own protocols. For TCRbeta analysis, collaborators shipped samples in one of three forms: frozen whole blood, isolated PBMCs, or DNA extracted from either of those sample types. Points on this clone: Its antigen remains unidentified. No much larger clone is present one base from it, and per-base qualities are unavailable. The sample contains more than one DNA sequence encoding this CDR3.

This sequence originates from a human donor in a cohort sampled during active COVID-19. Source material: peripheral blood. This chain joins TRBV3-1 (or the pseudogene TRBV3-2) to TRBJ1-5; the central 8 bases match TRBD1. The nucleotides read TGTGCCAGCAGCCAAGGACAGGGGAGCAATCAGCCCCAGCATTTT. Protein translation: CASSQGQGSNQPQHF.